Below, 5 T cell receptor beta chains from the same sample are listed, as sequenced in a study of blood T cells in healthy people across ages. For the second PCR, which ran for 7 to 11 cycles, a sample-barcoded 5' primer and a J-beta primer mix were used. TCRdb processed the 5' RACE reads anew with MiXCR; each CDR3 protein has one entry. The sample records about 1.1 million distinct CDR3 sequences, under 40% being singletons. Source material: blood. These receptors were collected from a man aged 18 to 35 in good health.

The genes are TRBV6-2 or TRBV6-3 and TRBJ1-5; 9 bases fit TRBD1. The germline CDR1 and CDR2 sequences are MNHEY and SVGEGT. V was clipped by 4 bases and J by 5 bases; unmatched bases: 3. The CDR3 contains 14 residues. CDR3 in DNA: TGTGCCAGCAGTTTCGGGACAGGGTATCAGCCCCAGCATTTT. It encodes CASSFGTGYQPQHF.

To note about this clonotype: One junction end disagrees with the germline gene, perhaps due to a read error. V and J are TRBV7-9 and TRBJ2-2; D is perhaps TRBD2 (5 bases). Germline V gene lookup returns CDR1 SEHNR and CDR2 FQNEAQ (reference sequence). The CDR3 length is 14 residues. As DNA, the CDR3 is TGTGCCAGCAGCCGCAGTGAGAACACCGGGAAGCTGTTTTTT. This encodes CASSRSENTGKLFF.

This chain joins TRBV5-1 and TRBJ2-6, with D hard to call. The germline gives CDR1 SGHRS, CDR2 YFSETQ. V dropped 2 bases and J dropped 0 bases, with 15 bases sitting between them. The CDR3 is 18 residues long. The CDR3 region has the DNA TGCGCCAGCAGCTTAGGGCCAGAAACAGACTCTGGGGCCAACGTCCTGACTTTC. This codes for CASSLGPETDSGANVLTF.

The CDR3 reads CASALAAAPDTQYF. In DNA form, the CDR3 reads TGTGCCAGCGCCCTAGCGGCAGCACCAGATACGCAGTATTTT. The chain employs TRBV6-2 or TRBV6-3 and TRBJ2-3; 7 bases agree with TRBD2. The CDR3 contains 14 residues. CDR1 is MNHEY, CDR2 SVGEGT, per germline. After removal of 8 bases from V and 4 bases from J, the junction contained 9 bases not matched to a gene.

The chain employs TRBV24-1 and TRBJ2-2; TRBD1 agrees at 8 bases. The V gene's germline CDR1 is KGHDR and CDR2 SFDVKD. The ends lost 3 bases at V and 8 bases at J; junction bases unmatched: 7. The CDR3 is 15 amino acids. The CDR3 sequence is CATSDTPGGPGELFF. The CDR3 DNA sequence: TGTGCCACCAGTGATACTCCAGGGGGCCCGGGGGAGCTGTTTTTT.